Reported below is one TCR beta chain. This clonotype was counted ten times or more. The antigen it recognizes is unknown. Nothing much larger sits one base from this clone, and base qualities are not available. From the cysteine up to the phenylalanine, the CDR3 has a length of 12 residues. Left in the record is the CDR3 DNA by itself, 36 bases read in frame from the first base. V and J are truncated by 5 bases and 8 bases respectively, leaving an intervening sequence of 10 bases. The germline V gene yields SGHTA for CDR1 and FQGNSA for CDR2. cDNA synthesis used template-switch 5'RACE with a primer carrying a 10-nucleotide random unique molecular identifier tagging each TCR transcript. Over 160 million TCR-beta sequences, covering 15-18 subjects, were produced in each sequencing run. The RNeasy kit was used for extraction of total RNA. The KAPA Real-time Library Amplification kit was used to amplify TCR-beta VDJ regions with primers targeting the TCR constant region and the 5'RACE anchor. A first PCR added sample indexes and Illumina adaptors, after which a second PCR increased the library yield. The roughly 650 bp TCR product was size-selected on a 2% E-gel SizeSelection system after Ampure bead purification. Library quality was checked on a Bioanalyzer, concentration was measured with Qubit, and libraries were quantified with the Kapa Library Quantification kit before pooling. Libraries were sequenced paired-end 2 x 150 bp on an Illumina HiSeq 2500. To increase sequence diversity, roughly 24-30% phiX was spiked into each library pool. In the authors' own workflow: Quality-filtered reads were processed with the UMI-based MiGEC pipeline, which removed over 75% of raw TCR sequences during error correction. IMGT germline references were used for aligning VDJ genes, and each clonotype was defined as a unique CDR3 amino acid sequence together with its V-J genes. Clonal expansion, Shannon diversity and CDR3 relatedness were evaluated with VDJtools (CalcPairwiseDistances, ClusterSamples), while phylogenetic trees were built in CLCbio workbench. Expanded clones were defined as having at least 8 unique UMIs, based on coefficient-of-variation modelling across technical triplicates. In TCRdb, the public reads were trimmed at Q25 with fastp and aligned with MiXCR, with productive beta chains retained. Every distinct CDR3 protein forms one entry, paired with its most common genes and DNA. What appears here as the V and J calls and clone size reflects TCRdb's work, not the paper's. The sample data list some 57,000 distinct CDR3 sequences, and 4% to 5.5% of these were observed just once. The ten most abundant clones make up approximately 3.5% of the sample.

For the unsorted PBMC libraries, 2 million PBMCs were stored in RNAlater at -80 degrees C until RNA extraction and were used to generate the libraries. The multiple sclerosis patients were enrolled in a US clinical protocol that used magnetic resonance imaging to evaluate disease progression. PBMCs were separated from peripheral blood using Ficoll-Hypaque density gradient centrifugation and then cryopreserved in liquid nitrogen. The sample is drawn from a study of neurological immune-mediated disorders (dated 2019 in TCRdb). Study-wide context: Among the 34 multiple sclerosis patients, relapsing-remitting MS was present in 31 and secondary progressive MS was present in 3. The roughly 100 TCR-beta libraries included longitudinal samples, technical triplicates and paired sorted CD4+ and CD8+ T-cell subsets alongside PBMC samples. The cohort comprised 60 to 75 subjects: about 15 HAM/TSP patients, approximately 34 multiple sclerosis patients and some 20 healthy controls. Peripheral blood TCR-beta repertoires from HTLV-I-associated myelopathy (HAM/TSP) patients, multiple sclerosis patients and healthy controls were compared by UMI-based sequencing. Study-level results and caveats: No association of the MS cluster with clinical or MRI features was observed, and the need for larger cohorts was stated by the authors. In phylogenetic analysis, the repertoires of 18 of 34 MS patients grouped into a cluster of related CDR3 sequences, which suggests a possible signature at the repertoire level. TCR clonal expansion was highest in HAM/TSP patients and lowest in MS patients, with MS patients falling below even healthy controls. Expanded clones from different subjects shared no identical CDR3 amino acid sequences, which suggests that TCR-beta repertoires were private in all groups.

The sequence was obtained from a woman between 45 and 65 years old with multiple sclerosis. The sequenced material came from PBMCs. Here the chain combines TRBV7-2 and TRBJ2-4; possibly the D gene is TRBD1, per 6 matching bases. The DNA sequence is given as TGTGCCAGCAGCGTCAGGGGAGACATTCAGTACTTC. This sequence encodes CASSVRGDIQYF.